The rows below give T cell receptor beta chains drawn from one sample of a study of CXCR3-negative and CXCR3-positive naive CD8 T cells. TCRdb re-called the 5' RACE reads and gives one entry per CDR3 protein, without DNA. This table holds tens of thousands of distinct CDR3 sequences. The material sequenced was naive CXCR3- CD8+ T cells from blood. The receptors were gathered from a human donor in good health. Some clones in this sample may be carry-over from other donors' samples. CDR3s include the opening cysteine and the closing phenylalanine or tryptophan.

j_call: TRBJ1-1; v_call: TRBV29-1; cdr3_aa: CSVVFSGAMNTEAFF
j_call: TRBJ2-1; v_call: TRBV5-6; cdr3_aa: CASSFGDLSGRYNEQFF
j_call: TRBJ1-2; v_call: TRBV6-5; cdr3_aa: CATSEGYGYTF
j_call: TRBJ2-5; v_call: TRBV20-1; cdr3_aa: CSATSGQAGVGETQYF
j_call: TRBJ2-6; v_call: TRBV5-4; cdr3_aa: CASSFKHQIQGTNVLTF
j_call: TRBJ1-3; v_call: TRBV11-2; cdr3_aa: CASSSQGYFPGNTIYF
j_call: TRBJ2-5; v_call: TRBV29-1; cdr3_aa: CSVRRDTEQETQYF
j_call: TRBJ2-1; v_call: TRBV20-1; cdr3_aa: CSARDSGGLDEQFF
j_call: TRBJ2-7; v_call: TRBV6-2/TRBV6-3; cdr3_aa: CASSSPGQVYEQYF
j_call: TRBJ1-2; v_call: TRBV12-3/TRBV12-4; cdr3_aa: CASSSLDRHYGYTF
j_call: TRBJ2-1; v_call: TRBV5-1; cdr3_aa: CASRLSGSYNEQFF
j_call: TRBJ1-1; v_call: TRBV29-1; cdr3_aa: CSASRDYTEAFF
j_call: TRBJ2-7; v_call: TRBV6-5; cdr3_aa: CASQGSHEQYF
j_call: TRBJ2-1; v_call: TRBV27; cdr3_aa: CASSLGSSVEQFF
j_call: TRBJ2-1; v_call: TRBV6-5; cdr3_aa: CASSYSKQILSSEQFF
j_call: TRBJ2-7; v_call: TRBV29-1; cdr3_aa: CSVLWDSSYEQYF
j_call: TRBJ2-7; v_call: TRBV18; cdr3_aa: CASSPSHTGTSYEQYF
j_call: TRBJ1-1; v_call: TRBV25-1; cdr3_aa: CASSEMNTEAFF
j_call: TRBJ2-1; v_call: TRBV28; cdr3_aa: CASSPLRFGTEPYNEQFF
j_call: TRBJ1-2; v_call: TRBV6-1; cdr3_aa: CASSEGQHYGYTF
j_call: TRBJ2-3; v_call: TRBV20-1; cdr3_aa: CSARDSAGVFADTQYF
j_call: TRBJ2-3; v_call: TRBV6-5; cdr3_aa: CASQRRKTADTQYF
j_call: TRBJ2-7; v_call: TRBV9; cdr3_aa: CASSQTGAEQYF
j_call: TRBJ2-1; v_call: TRBV29-1; cdr3_aa: CSVEDVTRNEQFF
j_call: TRBJ1-1; v_call: TRBV3-1; cdr3_aa: CASSHPSSGLLTEAFF
j_call: TRBJ2-5; v_call: TRBV12-3/TRBV12-4; cdr3_aa: CASGPGLLQETQYF
j_call: TRBJ2-5; v_call: TRBV29-1; cdr3_aa: CSVDASIEETQYF
j_call: TRBJ2-7; v_call: TRBV13; cdr3_aa: CASRHSSGGDRGYEQYF